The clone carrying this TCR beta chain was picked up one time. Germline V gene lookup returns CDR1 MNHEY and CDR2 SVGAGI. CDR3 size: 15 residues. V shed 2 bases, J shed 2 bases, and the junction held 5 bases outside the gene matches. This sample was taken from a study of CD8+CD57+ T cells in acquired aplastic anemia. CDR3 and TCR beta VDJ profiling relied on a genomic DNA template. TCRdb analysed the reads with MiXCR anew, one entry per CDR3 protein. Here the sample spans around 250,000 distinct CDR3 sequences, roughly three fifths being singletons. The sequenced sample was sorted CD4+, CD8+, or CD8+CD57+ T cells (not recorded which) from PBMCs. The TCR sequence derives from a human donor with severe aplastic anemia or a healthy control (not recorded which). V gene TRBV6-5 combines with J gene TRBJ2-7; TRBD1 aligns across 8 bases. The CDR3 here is CASSYPDRVAYEQYF. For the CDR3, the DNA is TGTGCCAGCAGTTACCCGGACAGGGTTGCCTACGAGCAGTACTTC.